This T cell receptor (beta chain) was recorded in a study of shared clonotypes between healthy human individuals. This CDR3 spans 19 amino acids. V shed 4 bases and J 0 bases; nucleotides not matched to a gene: 18. Germline V gene data show CDR1 as SGHDT and CDR2 as YYEEEE. Assay: immunoSEQ multiplex PCR; the TCRdb copy retains only in-frame clones and omits some. There are about 820,000 clones in the sample; almost 95% occur only once, and nearly 25% lies in the top ten. CD45RO-negative cells were positively selected for CCR7, leaving out terminally differentiated effector memory CD45RA+ cells. Whole-study results and caveats: Naive subsets typically showed greater estimated richness than memory subsets.

Regarding this clone: Its specificity is not known.

V gene TRBV5-6 combines with J gene TRBJ1-1; 7 bases agree with TRBD1. This clonotype was sampled from a young man in good health. Material for sequencing was naive CD8+ T cells sorted from blood. The CDR3 region is CASSLQPYRDRTLNTEAFF. In DNA, the CDR3 is TGTGCCAGCAGCCTCCAACCTTACAGGGACAGAACCCTGAACACTGAAGCTTTCTTT. Filled out from reference TRBV5-6 and TRBJ1-1, the complete variable domain reads DAGVTQSPTHLIKTRGQQVTLRCSPKSGHDTVSWYQQALGQGPQFIFQYYEEEERQRGNFPDRFSGHQFPNYSSELNVNALLLGDSALYLCASSLQPYRDRTLNTEAFFGQGTRLTVV.